This TCR beta chain stems from a study of blood T cells in healthy people across ages. The authors ran a second PCR of about 7 to 11 cycles using a sample-barcoded 5' primer and a J-beta primer mix. Via MiXCR, TCRdb re-called the 5' RACE reads, giving one row per CDR3 protein. The table records roughly 650,000 distinct CDR3 sequences, about 34% of them present only once. The CDR3 has 14 amino acids. Germline lookup yields CDR1 SGHRS and CDR2 YFSETQ. This clonotype was recorded at least ten times. The germline gene is not matched at one end of the junction; a read error may be the cause. The sequence was collected from an elderly woman in good health. Specimen: blood. The chain is built from TRBV5-1 and TRBJ2-7; weak D call: TRBD2 (6 bases). The CDR3 DNA reads TGTGCCAGCAGCCTTCGGGGGTCGACCTACGAGCAGTACTTC. Amino acid sequence: CASSLRGSTYEQYF.